A selection of T cell receptor beta chains follows, all from one sample in a study of T cell responses to AZD1222 COVID-19 vaccine. Method: immunoSEQ multiplex PCR; TCRdb's copy keeps in-frame clones and lacks some. Of about 93,000 clones in the sample, roughly nine tenths were seen once. The source was peripheral blood, collected 28 days after the second AZD1222 dose. All receptors come from an adult who received the AZD1222 COVID-19 vaccine. Both conserved end residues are part of each CDR3. A D gene is named only where the DNA matches it firmly. Size is omitted from some rows. Given values are once, few, many or a class for expanded clones.

CDR3aa | CDR3nt | d_gene | j_gene | abundance | v_gene
CASSVGPSGLYNEQFF | TGTGCCAGCAGCGTAGGCCCTAGCGGCCTTTACAATGAGCAGTTCTTC | TRBD2 | TRBJ2-1 | . | TRBV9
CATSDSGTGGEQFF | TGTGCCACCAGTGACTCCGGGACAGGGGGTGAGCAGTTCTTC | TRBD1 | TRBJ2-1 | . | TRBV24-1
CASSVFRGGGETQYF | TGCGCCAGCAGTGTATTTAGGGGCGGGGGAGAGACCCAGTACTTC | TRBD2 | TRBJ2-5 | . | TRBV10-2
CASSYSLAGYGYTF | TGTGCCAGCAGTTACTCGTTGGCAGGCTATGGCTACACCTTC | . | TRBJ1-2 | . | TRBV6-5
CASSPQDRHYEQYF | TGTGCCAGCAGCCCGCAAGACAGGCATTACGAGCAGTACTTC | . | TRBJ2-7 | . | TRBV5-6
CASSESLGLAGGPNTGELFF | TGCGCCAGCAGTGAGTCGTTAGGACTAGCGGGAGGGCCGAACACCGGGGAGCTGTTTTTT | TRBD2 | TRBJ2-2 | . | TRBV10-2
CASSQAGTGAEQFF | TGTGCCAGCAGCCAAGCCGGGACAGGGGCGGAGCAGTTCTTC | TRBD1 | TRBJ2-1 | . | TRBV3-1/TRBV3-2
CASSQGQLNTEAFF | TGCGCCAGCAGCCAGGGACAGCTGAACACTGAAGCTTTCTTT | TRBD1 | TRBJ1-1 | once | TRBV5-1
CASSNRRQLAGVLIYEQFF | TGTGCCAGCTCAAACCGCCGCCAACTAGCGGGAGTGTTAATCTATGAGCAGTTCTTC | TRBD2 | TRBJ2-1 | . | TRBV18
CASSPGQGQETQYF | TGTGCCAGCAGTCCGGGACAGGGACAAGAGACCCAGTACTTC | TRBD1 | TRBJ2-5 | . | TRBV27
CASTGGATNEKLFF | TGTGCCAGTACTGGTGGGGCAACTAATGAAAAACTGTTTTTT | . | TRBJ1-4 | . | TRBV19
CASSPRLAATGELFF | TGTGCCAGCAGCCCTCGACTAGCGGCGACCGGGGAGCTGTTTTTT | TRBD2 | TRBJ2-2 | . | TRBV3-1/TRBV3-2
CASSTVSGQPQHF | TGTGCCAGCAGTACCGTCAGCGGTCAGCCCCAGCATTTT | . | TRBJ1-5 | . | TRBV7-9
CASSLEGRAAYEQYF | TGCGCCAGCAGCTTGGAAGGCAGGGCCGCCTACGAGCAGTACTTC | . | TRBJ2-7 | . | TRBV5-1
CASSPTGGPLYGYTF | TGTGCCAGCTCACCCACGGGGGGTCCCCTCTATGGCTACACCTTC | . | TRBJ1-2 | few | TRBV18
CASSLTGGGDNTEAFF | TGCGCCAGCAGCTTGACTGGGGGCGGGGATAACACTGAAGCTTTCTTT | . | TRBJ1-1 | . | TRBV5-1
CASAWDPSTGELFF | TGTGCCAGCGCCTGGGACCCGAGCACCGGGGAGCTGTTTTTT | . | TRBJ2-2 | . | TRBV9
CSVTGGDEAFF | TGCAGCGTAACAGGGGGCGATGAAGCTTTCTTT | TRBD1 | TRBJ1-1 | . | TRBV29-1